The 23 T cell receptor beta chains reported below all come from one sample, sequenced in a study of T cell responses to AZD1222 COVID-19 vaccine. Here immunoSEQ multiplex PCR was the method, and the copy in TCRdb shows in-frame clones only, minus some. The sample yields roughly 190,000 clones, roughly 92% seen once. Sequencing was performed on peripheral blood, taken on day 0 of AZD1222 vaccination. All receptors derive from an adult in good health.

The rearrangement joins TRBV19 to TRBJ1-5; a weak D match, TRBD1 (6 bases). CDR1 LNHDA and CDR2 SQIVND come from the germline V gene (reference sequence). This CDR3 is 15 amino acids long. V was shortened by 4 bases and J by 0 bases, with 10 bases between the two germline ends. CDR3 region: CASSTETGSNQPQHF. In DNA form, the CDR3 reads TGTGCCAGTAGTACCGAGACAGGTAGCAATCAGCCCCAGCATTTT. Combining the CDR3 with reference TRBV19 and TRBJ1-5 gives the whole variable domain DGGITQSPKYLFRKEGQNVTLSCEQNLNHDAMYWYRQDPGQGLRLIYYSQIVNDFQKGDIAEGYSVSREKKESFPLTVTSAQKNPTAFYLCASSTETGSNQPQHFGDGTRLSIL.

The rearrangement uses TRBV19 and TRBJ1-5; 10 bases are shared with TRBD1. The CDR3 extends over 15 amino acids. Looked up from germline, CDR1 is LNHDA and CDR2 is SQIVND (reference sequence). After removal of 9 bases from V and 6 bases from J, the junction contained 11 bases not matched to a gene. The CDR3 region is CARTRDRGLRQPQHF. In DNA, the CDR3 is TGTGCCAGGACACGGGACAGGGGTTTACGTCAGCCCCAGCATTTT.

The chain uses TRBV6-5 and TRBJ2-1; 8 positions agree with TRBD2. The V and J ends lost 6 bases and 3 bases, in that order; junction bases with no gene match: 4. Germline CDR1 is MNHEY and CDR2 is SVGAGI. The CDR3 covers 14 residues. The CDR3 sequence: CASSGRGVYNEQFF. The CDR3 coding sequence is TGTGCCAGCAGCGGGAGGGGGGTCTACAATGAGCAGTTCTTC.

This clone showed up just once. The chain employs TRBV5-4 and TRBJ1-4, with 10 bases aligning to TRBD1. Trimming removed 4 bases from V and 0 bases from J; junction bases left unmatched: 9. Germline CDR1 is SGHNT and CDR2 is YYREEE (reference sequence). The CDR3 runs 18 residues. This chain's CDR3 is CASSQTGGASATNEKLFF. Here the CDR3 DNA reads TGTGCCAGCAGCCAGACAGGGGGCGCGAGTGCAACTAATGAAAAACTGTTTTTT.

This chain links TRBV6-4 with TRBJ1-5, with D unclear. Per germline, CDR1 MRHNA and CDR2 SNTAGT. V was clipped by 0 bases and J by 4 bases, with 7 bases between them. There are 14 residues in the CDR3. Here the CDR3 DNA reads TGTGCCAGCAGTGACTCGGTGGGTAATCAGCCCCAGCATTTT. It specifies CASSDSVGNQPQHF.

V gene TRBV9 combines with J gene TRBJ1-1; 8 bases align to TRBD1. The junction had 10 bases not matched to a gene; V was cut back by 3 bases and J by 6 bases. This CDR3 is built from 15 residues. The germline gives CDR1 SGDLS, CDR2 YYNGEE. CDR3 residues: CASSAGQGKRAEAFF. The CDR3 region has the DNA TGTGCCAGCAGCGCCGGACAGGGTAAGAGGGCTGAAGCTTTCTTT.

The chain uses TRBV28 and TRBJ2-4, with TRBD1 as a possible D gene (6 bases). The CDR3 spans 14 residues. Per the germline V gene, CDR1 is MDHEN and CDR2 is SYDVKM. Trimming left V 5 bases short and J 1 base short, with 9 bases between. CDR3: CASSDGQAKNIQYF. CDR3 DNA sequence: TGTGCCAGCAGTGACGGACAGGCCAAAAACATTCAGTACTTC.

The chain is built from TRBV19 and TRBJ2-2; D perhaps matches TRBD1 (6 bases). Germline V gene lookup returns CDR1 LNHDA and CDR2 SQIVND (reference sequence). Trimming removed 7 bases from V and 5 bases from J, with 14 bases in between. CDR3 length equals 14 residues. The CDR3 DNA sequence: TGTGCCAGTACGGGCAGGGGTGCGACCGGGGAGCTGTTTTTT. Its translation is CASTGRGATGELFF.

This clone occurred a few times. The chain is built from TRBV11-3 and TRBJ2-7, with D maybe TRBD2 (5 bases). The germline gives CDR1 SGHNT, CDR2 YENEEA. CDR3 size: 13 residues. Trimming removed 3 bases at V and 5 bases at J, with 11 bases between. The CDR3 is CASSFGSVDEQYF. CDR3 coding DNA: TGTGCCAGCAGCTTTGGTAGCGTCGACGAGCAGTACTTC.

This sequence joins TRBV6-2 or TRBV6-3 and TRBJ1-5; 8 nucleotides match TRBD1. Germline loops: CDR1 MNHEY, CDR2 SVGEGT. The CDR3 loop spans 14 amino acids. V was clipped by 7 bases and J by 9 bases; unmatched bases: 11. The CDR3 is CASTPGQGLAPQHF. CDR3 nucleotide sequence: TGTGCCAGCACCCCCGGACAGGGCCTCGCGCCCCAGCATTTT.

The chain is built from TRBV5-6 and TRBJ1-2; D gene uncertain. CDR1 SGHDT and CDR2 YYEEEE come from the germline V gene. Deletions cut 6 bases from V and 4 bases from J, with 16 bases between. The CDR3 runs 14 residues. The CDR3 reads CASTLGTRRYGYTF. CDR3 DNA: TGTGCCAGCACCCTTGGTACCCGGCGCTATGGCTACACCTTC.

DNA for the CDR3: TGTGCCAGCAGATCTCTGGGGGGCTCTGGAAACACCATATATTTT. This sequence encodes CASRSLGGSGNTIYF. The chain links TRBV11-2 to TRBJ1-3; maybe TRBD1 (5 bases). Trimming removed 6 bases from V and 0 bases from J, with 12 bases in between. This CDR3 has 15 amino acids. Germline V lookup: CDR1 SGHAT, CDR2 FQNNGV. Looking up the rest from reference TRBV11-2 and TRBJ1-3 gives the full variable domain: EAGVAQSPRYKIIEKRQSVAFWCNPISGHATLYWYQQILGQGPKLLIQFQNNGVVDDSQLPKDRFSAERLKGVDSTLKIQPAKLEDSAVYLCASRSLGGSGNTIYFGEGSWLTVV.

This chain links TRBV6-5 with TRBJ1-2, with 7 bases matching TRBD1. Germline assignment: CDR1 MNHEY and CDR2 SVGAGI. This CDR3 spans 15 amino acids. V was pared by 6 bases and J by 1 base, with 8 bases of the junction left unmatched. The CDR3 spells CASRTSTGNNYGYTF. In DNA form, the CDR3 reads TGTGCCAGCAGGACCTCGACAGGGAATAACTATGGCTACACCTTC.

The CDR3 is CASSIDPRDKLFF. CDR3 coding DNA: TGTGCCAGTAGTATAGACCCACGCGACAAACTGTTTTTT. The V call is TRBV19, the J call TRBJ1-4, with D unresolved. The CDR3 has 13 amino acids. V shed 0 bases and J shed 11 bases, with 10 bases lying between them. Germline lookup yields CDR1 LNHDA and CDR2 SQIVND (reference sequence).

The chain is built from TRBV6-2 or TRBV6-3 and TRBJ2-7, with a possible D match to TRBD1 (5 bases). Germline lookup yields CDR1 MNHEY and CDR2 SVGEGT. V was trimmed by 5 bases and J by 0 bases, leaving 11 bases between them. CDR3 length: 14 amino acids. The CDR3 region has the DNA TGTGCCAGCAGTCGACAGTTACCCTCCTACGAGCAGTACTTC. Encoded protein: CASSRQLPSYEQYF.

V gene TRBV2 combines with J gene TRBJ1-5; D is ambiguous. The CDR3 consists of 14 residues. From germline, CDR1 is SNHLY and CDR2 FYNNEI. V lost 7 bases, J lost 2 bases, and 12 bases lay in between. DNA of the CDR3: TGTGCCAGCACTTTAGACCGGGGCAATCAGCCCCAGCATTTT. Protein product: CASTLDRGNQPQHF.

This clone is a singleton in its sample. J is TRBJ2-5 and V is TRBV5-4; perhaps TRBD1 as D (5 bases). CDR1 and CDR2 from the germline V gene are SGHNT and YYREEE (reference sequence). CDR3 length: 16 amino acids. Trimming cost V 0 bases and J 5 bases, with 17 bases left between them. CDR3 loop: CASSLAQGRVQETQYF. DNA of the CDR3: TGTGCCAGCAGCTTGGCTCAGGGTAGGGTACAGGAGACCCAGTACTTC.

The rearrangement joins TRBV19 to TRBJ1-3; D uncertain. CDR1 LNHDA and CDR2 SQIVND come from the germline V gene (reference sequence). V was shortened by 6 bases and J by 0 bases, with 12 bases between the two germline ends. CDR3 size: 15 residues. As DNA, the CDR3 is TGTGCCAGTAGCCCCCGTGCGGACTCTGGAAACACCATATATTTT. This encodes CASSPRADSGNTIYF. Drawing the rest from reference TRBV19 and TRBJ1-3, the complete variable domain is DGGITQSPKYLFRKEGQNVTLSCEQNLNHDAMYWYRQDPGQGLRLIYYSQIVNDFQKGDIAEGYSVSREKKESFPLTVTSAQKNPTAFYLCASSPRADSGNTIYFGEGSWLTVV.

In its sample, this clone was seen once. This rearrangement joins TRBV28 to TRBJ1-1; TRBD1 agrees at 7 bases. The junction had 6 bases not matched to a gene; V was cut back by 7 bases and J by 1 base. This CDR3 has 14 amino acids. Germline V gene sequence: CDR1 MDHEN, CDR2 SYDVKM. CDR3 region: CASITGTANTEAFF. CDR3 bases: TGTGCCAGCATCACCGGGACAGCGAACACTGAAGCTTTCTTT.

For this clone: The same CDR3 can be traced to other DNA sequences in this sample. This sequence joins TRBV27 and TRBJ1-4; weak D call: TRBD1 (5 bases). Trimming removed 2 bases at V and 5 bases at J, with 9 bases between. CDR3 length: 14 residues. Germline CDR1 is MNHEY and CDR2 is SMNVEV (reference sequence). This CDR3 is CASSLGQGNEKLFF. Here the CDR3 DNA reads TGTGCCAGCAGTTTAGGGCAGGGCAATGAAAAACTGTTTTTT.

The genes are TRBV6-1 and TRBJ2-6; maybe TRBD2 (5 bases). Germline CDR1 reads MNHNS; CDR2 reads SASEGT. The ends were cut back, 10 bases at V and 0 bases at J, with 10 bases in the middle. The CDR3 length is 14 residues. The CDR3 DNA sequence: TGTGCCACCGTCCGGGGCTCTGGGGCCAACGTCCTGACTTTC. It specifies CATVRGSGANVLTF.

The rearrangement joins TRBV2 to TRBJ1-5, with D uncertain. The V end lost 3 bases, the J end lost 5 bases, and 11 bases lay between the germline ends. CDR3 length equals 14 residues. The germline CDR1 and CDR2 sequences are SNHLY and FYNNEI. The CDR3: CASSDRAIDQPQHF. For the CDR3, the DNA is TGTGCCAGCAGTGACAGAGCCATCGATCAGCCCCAGCATTTT.

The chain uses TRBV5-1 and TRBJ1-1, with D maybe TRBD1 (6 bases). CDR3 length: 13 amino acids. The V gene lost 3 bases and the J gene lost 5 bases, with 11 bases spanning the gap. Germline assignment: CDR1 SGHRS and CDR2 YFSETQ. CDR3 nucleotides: TGCGCCAGCAGCTCTCAGGGGAGTACTGAAGCTTTCTTT. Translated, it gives CASSSQGSTEAFF.